This T cell receptor (beta chain) stems from a study of blood T cells in healthy people across ages. Study-level information: For every two T cells, template switching captured about one barcoded beta molecule.

In germline, CDR1 is ENHRY, CDR2 SYGVKD. V was trimmed by 3 bases and J by 3 bases, leaving 17 bases between them. The CDR3 consists of 16 residues. A word on this clonotype: Its antigen is currently unknown.

Ranging in age from roughly 6 to 95, the donors were healthy Caucasian individuals from Russia. The authors ran a second PCR of about 6 to 11 cycles using a sample-barcoded 5' primer and a J-beta primer mix. No fewer than 3 million CDR3-containing paired-end reads came from each sample. TCRdb analysed the 5' RACE reads with MiXCR anew, one entry per CDR3 protein. The sample gives hundreds of thousands of distinct CDR3 sequences, around 54% of which show up once; 30% to 40% is in the top ten. Whole-study findings and limits: The fall in TCR beta diversity per million T cells was roughly linear with age.

V is TRBV10-3 and J is TRBJ1-2; D gene uncertain. The source material was blood. The TCR sequence derives from a man in his sixties in good health. This CDR3 reads CAISEPVGRSYYGYTF. CDR3 sequence (DNA): TGTGCCATCAGTGAACCCGTCGGCAGATCTTACTATGGCTACACCTTC.